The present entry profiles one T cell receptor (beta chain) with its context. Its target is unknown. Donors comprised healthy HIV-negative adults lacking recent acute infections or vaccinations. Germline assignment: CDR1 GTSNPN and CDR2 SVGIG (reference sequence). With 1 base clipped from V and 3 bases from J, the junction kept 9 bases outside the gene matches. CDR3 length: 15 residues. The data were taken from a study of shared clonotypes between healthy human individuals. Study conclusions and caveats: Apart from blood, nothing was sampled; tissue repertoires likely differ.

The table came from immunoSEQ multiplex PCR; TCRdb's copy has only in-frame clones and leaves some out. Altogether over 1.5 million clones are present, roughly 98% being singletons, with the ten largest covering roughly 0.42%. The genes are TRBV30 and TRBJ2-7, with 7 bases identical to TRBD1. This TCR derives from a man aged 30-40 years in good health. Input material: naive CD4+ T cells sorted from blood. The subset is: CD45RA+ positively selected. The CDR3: CAWSGGRDSHYEQYF. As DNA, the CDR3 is TGTGCCTGGAGTGGGGGAAGGGACAGTCACTACGAGCAGTACTTC.